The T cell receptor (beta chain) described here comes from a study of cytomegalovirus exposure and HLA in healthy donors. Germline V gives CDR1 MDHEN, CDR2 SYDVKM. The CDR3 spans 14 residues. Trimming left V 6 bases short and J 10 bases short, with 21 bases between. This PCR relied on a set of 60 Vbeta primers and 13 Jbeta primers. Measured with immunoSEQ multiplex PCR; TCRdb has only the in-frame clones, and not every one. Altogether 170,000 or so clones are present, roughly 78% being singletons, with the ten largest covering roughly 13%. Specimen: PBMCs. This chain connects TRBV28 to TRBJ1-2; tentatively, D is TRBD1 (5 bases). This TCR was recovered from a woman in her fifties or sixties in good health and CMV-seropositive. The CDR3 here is CASRSGGTPDDYTF. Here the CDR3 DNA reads TGTGCCAGCAGATCTGGCGGGACGCCGGACGACTACACCTTC.